This section outlines one TCR beta chain sequence together with its context. Original analysis: Estimates of nucleated cell counts were drawn from the amplification of reference gene primers. TCRdb keeps only in-frame clones here, not all; method: immunoSEQ multiplex PCR. For V, J and clone size, that table is used; D and trimming come from the DNA. The sample holds about 140,000 clones; 85% to 90% are singletons and the top ten take 7.5% to 8.5%. The data originate from a study of blood T cell repertoires in COVID-19. Background on the study: From T cells, B-cell-depleted T cells, or PBMCs came the material, which was cDNA or gDNA.

The germline gives CDR1 KGHSH, CDR2 LQKENI. Deletions cut 0 bases from V and 0 bases from J, with 24 bases between. This CDR3 comprises 21 residues. The chain couples TRBV18 to TRBJ2-4; a possible D gene is TRBD2 (7 bases). Sample: peripheral blood. This sequence was found in a woman aged 55-69 years with acute or convalescent COVID-19. CDR3 in DNA: TGTGCCAGCTCACCACCGTATCGCGGGGGCAGAATCGACCTAGCCAAAAACATTCAGTACTTC. Translating it yields CASSPPYRGGRIDLAKNIQYF. Full variable domain (remainder filled in from reference TRBV18 and TRBJ2-4): NAGVMQNPRHLVRRRGQEARLRCSPMKGHSHVYWYRQLPEEGLKFMVYLQKENIIDESGMPKERFSAEFPKEGPSILRIQQVVRGDSAAYFCASSPPYRGGRIDLAKNIQYFGAGTRLSVL.